The present TCR beta chain was sequenced within a study of Ad26.COV2.S vaccination and SARS-CoV-2 variants. About the study: Into the muscle, Ad26.COV2.S was dosed once or twice, 56 days apart.

Profiling relied on immunoSEQ multiplex PCR, and the TCRdb table lists in-frame clones only, not all of them. The table records 380,000 or so clones, 86% of them present only once. Treatment given: around 19 received Ad26.COV2.S at low or high dose, single or two shots; about 5 received placebo; per-sample allocation not given. Day 63 after the first vaccine or placebo injection was the time point for sampling. The study used a vaccine consisting of an Ad26 vector that expressed Wuhan-strain SARS-CoV-2 spike. Trimming took 0 bases from V and 9 from J, leaving 12 bases between them. Looked up from germline, CDR1 is LGHNA and CDR2 is YSLEER. CDR3 size: 15 residues. General observations from the study: TCR breadth and depth analyses may have underestimated total T cell responses. Vaccine recipients had higher spike-specific TCR breadth than placebo recipients.

With respect to this clone: Its antigen is unknown.

The receptor was derived from a person between 18 and 65 years old who received the Ad26.COV2.S COVID-19 vaccine or a placebo. The V and J genes are TRBV4-3 and TRBJ1-6; D is uncertain. The specimen comprised peripheral blood, sampled in a trial of Ad26.COV2.S vaccine versus placebo. CDR3 DNA: TGCGCCAGCAGCCAAGATAAGGGAGAAGGTTCACCCCTCCACTTT. Translating gives CASSQDKGEGSPLHF.